Listed below are T cell receptor beta chains from one sample, sequenced in a study of read filtering for tumor transcriptome and immune sequencing. TCRdb reanalysed the reads using MiXCR and keeps one entry per CDR3 protein. The sample includes around 38,000 distinct CDR3 sequences, roughly 13% of them seen just once. The material sequenced was a population of CD138-negative cells sorted from bone marrow. Receptor source: a donor aged 40 or older with multiple myeloma. CDR3s include the opening cysteine and the closing phenylalanine or tryptophan. The D gene is left open where the match is weak. Clone size appears in some rows only: once, few, many, or a class for an expanded clone.

clone_size: few; d_call: -; v_call: TRBV19; j_call: TRBJ1-3; cdr3_aa: CASKTGSSSGNTIYF; cdr3_nt: TGTGCCAGTAAAACGGGGTCGAGCTCTGGAAACACCATATATTTT
clone_size: many; d_call: TRBD2; v_call: TRBV27; j_call: TRBJ2-1; cdr3_aa: CASSFGLGWAGGNEQFF; cdr3_nt: TGTGCCAGCAGTTTTGGGTTGGGGTGGGCGGGAGGTAATGAGCAGTTCTTC
clone_size: many; d_call: -; v_call: TRBV18; j_call: TRBJ1-1; cdr3_aa: CASSLTRGNTEAFF; cdr3_nt: TGTGCCAGCTCACTGACTCGCGGGAACACTGAAGCTTTCTTT
clone_size: many; d_call: TRBD2; v_call: TRBV2; j_call: TRBJ2-7; cdr3_aa: CASRRAGGSYEQYF; cdr3_nt: TGTGCCAGCCGAAGAGCGGGAGGCTCCTACGAGCAGTACTTC
clone_size: many; d_call: -; v_call: TRBV2; j_call: TRBJ2-5; cdr3_aa: CASSLTRGAETQYF; cdr3_nt: TGTGCCAGCAGTTTGACCCGGGGGGCAGAGACCCAGTACTTC
clone_size: many; d_call: -; v_call: TRBV29-1; j_call: TRBJ2-7; cdr3_aa: CSVPSRQVTYEQYF; cdr3_nt: TGCAGCGTACCCTCTCGGCAGGTGACCTACGAGCAGTACTTC
clone_size: many; d_call: TRBD2; v_call: TRBV10-2; j_call: TRBJ2-7; cdr3_aa: CACDAGLEEEQYF; cdr3_nt: TGCGCCTGCGACGCGGGACTAGAGGAGGAGCAGTACTTC
clone_size: -; d_call: -; v_call: TRBV11-1; j_call: TRBJ2-2; cdr3_aa: CASSLTLAGTGELFF; cdr3_nt: TGTGCCAGCAGCTTAACACTAGCTGGGACCGGGGAGCTGTTTTTT
clone_size: -; d_call: -; v_call: TRBV12-3/TRBV12-4; j_call: TRBJ2-5; cdr3_aa: CASSLGGSPETQYF; cdr3_nt: TGTGCCAGCAGTTTAGGAGGGTCACCAGAGACCCAGTACTTC
clone_size: -; d_call: -; v_call: TRBV30; j_call: TRBJ2-1; cdr3_aa: CARSPGSPNEQFF; cdr3_nt: TGTGCCCGGAGCCCAGGGTCCCCCAATGAGCAGTTCTTC
clone_size: many; d_call: -; v_call: TRBV7-9; j_call: TRBJ2-1; cdr3_aa: CASSWMASWYNEQFF; cdr3_nt: TGTGCCAGCAGCTGGATGGCTAGCTGGTACAATGAGCAGTTCTTC
clone_size: many; d_call: -; v_call: TRBV3-1; j_call: TRBJ2-2; cdr3_aa: CASSPDRRHTGELFF; cdr3_nt: TGTGCCAGCAGCCCCGACAGGAGACACACCGGGGAGCTGTTTTTT
clone_size: many; d_call: -; v_call: TRBV2; j_call: TRBJ2-1; cdr3_aa: CASSGGAYNEQFF; cdr3_nt: TGTGCCAGCAGCGGGGGTGCCTACAATGAGCAGTTCTTC
clone_size: many; d_call: -; v_call: TRBV11-2; j_call: TRBJ2-5; cdr3_aa: CASSPGAGDQETQYF; cdr3_nt: TGTGCCAGCAGCCCGGGGGCCGGGGACCAAGAGACCCAGTACTTC
clone_size: many; d_call: -; v_call: TRBV20-1; j_call: TRBJ1-5; cdr3_aa: CSATSGSTVTNQPQHF; cdr3_nt: TGCAGTGCCACATCCGGGTCTACCGTTACGAATCAGCCCCAGCATTTT
clone_size: many; d_call: -; v_call: TRBV3-1; j_call: TRBJ1-4; cdr3_aa: CASSRLSRILGVVGEKLFF; cdr3_nt: TGTGCCAGCAGCCGCCTTTCCCGGATCTTGGGGGTAGTGGGGGAAAAACTGTTTTTT
clone_size: many; d_call: -; v_call: TRBV20-1; j_call: TRBJ1-5; cdr3_aa: CSARTVSNQPQHF; cdr3_nt: TGCAGTGCTAGGACAGTTAGCAATCAGCCCCAGCATTTT
clone_size: many; d_call: -; v_call: TRBV4-3; j_call: TRBJ2-3; cdr3_aa: CASSQERGPTDTQYF; cdr3_nt: TGCGCCAGCAGCCAAGAGCGGGGCCCCACAGATACGCAGTATTTT
clone_size: -; d_call: -; v_call: TRBV28; j_call: TRBJ1-5; cdr3_aa: CASSPGGTNQPQHF; cdr3_nt: TGTGCCAGCAGCCCCGGAGGGACCAATCAGCCCCAGCATTTT
clone_size: -; d_call: -; v_call: TRBV25-1; j_call: TRBJ2-1; cdr3_aa: CASSKPGLARNEQFF; cdr3_nt: TGCGCCAGCAGTAAGCCGGGTCTCGCTCGCAATGAGCAGTTCTTC
clone_size: -; d_call: -; v_call: TRBV28; j_call: TRBJ2-7; cdr3_aa: CASRFTGGGAQVEQYF; cdr3_nt: TGTGCCAGCAGGTTCACCGGAGGGGGTGCCCAAGTAGAGCAGTACTTC
clone_size: many; d_call: -; v_call: TRBV6-2/TRBV6-3; j_call: TRBJ2-7; cdr3_aa: CASSYSFRNSYEQYF; cdr3_nt: TGTGCCAGCAGTTACTCCTTCAGGAACTCCTACGAGCAGTACTTC
clone_size: many; d_call: TRBD1; v_call: TRBV7-9; j_call: TRBJ1-4; cdr3_aa: CASSLRQGALNEKLFF; cdr3_nt: TGTGCCAGCAGCTTGAGACAGGGGGCTTTGAATGAAAAACTGTTTTTT
clone_size: -; d_call: -; v_call: TRBV15; j_call: TRBJ2-7; cdr3_aa: CATSRGDTNEQYF; cdr3_nt: TGTGCCACCAGCAGAGGGGACACCAACGAGCAGTACTTC
clone_size: -; d_call: -; v_call: TRBV20-1; j_call: TRBJ1-5; cdr3_aa: CSASPPWSNQPQHF; cdr3_nt: TGCAGTGCTTCGCCTCCTTGGAGCAATCAGCCCCAGCATTTT